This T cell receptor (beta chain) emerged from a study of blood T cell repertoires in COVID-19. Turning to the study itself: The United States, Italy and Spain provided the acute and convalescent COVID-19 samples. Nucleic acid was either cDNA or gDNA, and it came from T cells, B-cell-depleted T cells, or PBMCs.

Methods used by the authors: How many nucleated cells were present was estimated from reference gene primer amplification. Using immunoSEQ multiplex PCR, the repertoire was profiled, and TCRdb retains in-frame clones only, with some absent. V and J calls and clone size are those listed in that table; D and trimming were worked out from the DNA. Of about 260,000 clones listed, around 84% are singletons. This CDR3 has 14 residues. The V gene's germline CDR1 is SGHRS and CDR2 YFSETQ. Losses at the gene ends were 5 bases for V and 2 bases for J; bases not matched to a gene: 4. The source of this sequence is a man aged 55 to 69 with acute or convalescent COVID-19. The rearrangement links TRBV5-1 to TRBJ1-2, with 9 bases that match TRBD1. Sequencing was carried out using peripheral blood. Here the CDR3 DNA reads TGCGCCAGCAGTTCACAGGGGGCGAACTATGGCTACACCTTC. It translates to CASSSQGANYGYTF.